This is a list of T cell receptor beta chains from one sample in a study of cytomegalovirus exposure and HLA in healthy donors. The protocol was immunoSEQ multiplex PCR, while the TCRdb copy is restricted to in-frame clones and leaves out a portion. The data hold about 160,000 clones, with roughly 80% observed a single time. The sequenced material came from PBMCs. All receptors come from a man aged 18-30 years in good health and CMV-seropositive. Both conserved end residues are part of each CDR3. Fields, in order: clone size, V gene, J gene, D gene, CDR3 protein, CDR3 DNA. The D gene is left open where the match is weak. Size values are once, few and many counts, or a class for expanded clones, and some rows have none.

NA	TRBV6-1	TRBJ2-2	NA	CASTRGQRNGELFF	TGTGCCAGCACCAGAGGACAGAGAAACGGGGAGCTGTTTTTT
NA	TRBV7-6	TRBJ2-2	NA	CASSSSGSGNTGELFF	TGTGCCAGCAGCTCAAGTGGGTCGGGGAACACCGGGGAGCTGTTTTTT
NA	TRBV9	TRBJ2-5	NA	CASSVAAGHLETQYF	TGTGCCAGCAGCGTAGCGGCAGGCCACCTGGAGACCCAGTACTTC
NA	TRBV27	TRBJ1-4	TRBD1	CASSLSRQGTELFF	TGTGCCAGCAGTTTATCAAGACAGGGAACGGAACTGTTTTTT
NA	TRBV7-4	TRBJ2-5	NA	CASSSAGWQGEVETQYF	TGTGCCAGCAGCTCCGCCGGGTGGCAGGGGGAGGTAGAGACCCAGTACTTC
NA	TRBV2	TRBJ2-2	NA	CASSWDQGGGELFF	TGTGCCAGCAGTTGGGACCAGGGGGGCGGGGAGCTGTTTTTT
NA	TRBV7-2	TRBJ1-5	TRBD1	CASSPNRGNQPQHF	TGTGCCAGCAGCCCTAACAGGGGAAATCAGCCCCAGCATTTT
few	TRBV19	TRBJ1-1	TRBD1	CASSGGQSYTKAFF	TGTGCCAGTAGTGGGGGACAGAGTTACACCAAAGCTTTCTTT
NA	TRBV5-1	TRBJ2-5	TRBD2	CASSRAGLAQQETQYF	TGCGCCAGCAGCCGCGCCGGACTAGCGCAACAAGAGACCCAGTACTTC
NA	TRBV29-1	TRBJ2-1	TRBD2	CSVGLAGRKQFF	TGCAGCGTGGGACTAGCGGGGAGGAAGCAGTTCTTC
NA	TRBV27	TRBJ2-7	TRBD2	CASSLYWGGYEQYF	TGTGCCAGCAGTTTATATTGGGGGGGGTACGAGCAGTACTTC
NA	TRBV18	TRBJ2-3	TRBD2	CASSPLSGRGTTDTQYF	TGTGCCAGCTCACCACTTAGCGGGAGGGGAACCACAGATACGCAGTATTTT
NA	TRBV7-2	TRBJ2-7	NA	CASSLAERRRQYF	TGTGCCAGCAGCTTAGCGGAGCGAAGGCGGCAGTACTTC
NA	TRBV5-6	TRBJ2-3	TRBD2	CASSLALAVKADTQYF	TGTGCCAGCAGCTTGGCTCTAGCGGTTAAGGCAGATACGCAGTATTTT
NA	TRBV15	TRBJ2-5	TRBD2	CATGLAGWETQYF	TGTGCCACCGGACTAGCGGGGTGGGAGACCCAGTACTTC
NA	TRBV9	TRBJ1-2	NA	CASSVVGGDYGYTF	TGTGCCAGCAGCGTAGTCGGGGGGGACTATGGCTACACCTTC
NA	TRBV19	TRBJ2-1	TRBD2	CASTTSASPLYNEQFF	TGTGCCAGTACGACTAGCGCGTCACCCTTGTACAATGAGCAGTTCTTC
NA	TRBV18	TRBJ1-1	NA	CASSQDLSGVPTEAFF	TGTGCCAGCTCACAGGACCTATCAGGGGTCCCCACTGAAGCTTTCTTT
few	TRBV2	TRBJ1-5	NA	CASSVRGPQHF	TGTGCCAGCAGCGTCCGGGGGCCCCAGCATTTT
NA	TRBV27	TRBJ2-7	TRBD1	CASSRWTGRSVYEQYF	TGTGCCAGCAGTAGATGGACAGGGCGTTCGGTGTACGAGCAGTACTTC
NA	TRBV6-5	TRBJ2-1	NA	CASSEVSYNEQFF	TGTGCCAGCAGTGAGGTCTCCTACAATGAGCAGTTCTTC
NA	TRBV7-2	TRBJ2-5	TRBD2	CASSLPSGSKETQYF	TGTGCCAGCAGCTTGCCTAGCGGGAGTAAAGAGACCCAGTACTTC
NA	TRBV4-2	TRBJ2-4	NA	CASSQAWGRSPLAKNIQYF	TGTGCCAGCAGCCAAGCGTGGGGCAGGAGCCCTCTAGCCAAAAACATTCAGTACTTC
NA	TRBV30	TRBJ2-7	NA	CAWRGLTYEQYF	TGTGCCTGGAGGGGGCTGACCTACGAGCAGTACTTC
NA	TRBV4-2	TRBJ2-5	NA	CASSNTQETQYF	TGTGCCAGCAGCAACACCCAAGAGACCCAGTACTTC
NA	TRBV7-9	TRBJ2-3	NA	CASSLLPGSTNTQYF	TGTGCCAGCAGCTTATTACCGGGGAGCACGAATACGCAGTATTTT
NA	TRBV27	TRBJ1-1	NA	CASSLSERTEAFF	TGTGCCAGCAGTTTATCGGAGCGGACTGAAGCTTTCTTT
NA	TRBV6-5	TRBJ1-5	NA	CASARGDDQPQHF	TGTGCCAGCGCCCGGGGAGACGATCAGCCCCAGCATTTT
NA	TRBV29-1	TRBJ2-7	NA	CSVEEARGVEQYF	TGCAGCGTTGAAGAGGCCAGGGGGGTCGAGCAGTACTTC
once	TRBV5-1	TRBJ2-2	TRBD2	CASSPPGLAGRTGELFF	TGCGCCAGCAGTCCTCCGGGACTAGCGGGACGCACCGGGGAGCTGTTTTTT
NA	TRBV9	TRBJ2-3	NA	CASSVVSTDTQYF	TGTGCCAGCAGCGTAGTCTCCACAGATACGCAGTATTTT
NA	TRBV19	TRBJ1-5	NA	CASRNRDNQPQHF	TGTGCCAGTAGAAACAGGGACAATCAGCCCCAGCATTTT
NA	TRBV4-1	TRBJ2-5	TRBD1	CASSRDRVETQYF	TGCGCCAGCAGCCGAGACAGGGTAGAGACCCAGTACTTC
NA	TRBV6-1	TRBJ1-5	NA	CASSELYSNQPQHF	TGTGCCAGCAGTGAACTCTATAGCAATCAGCCCCAGCATTTT
once	TRBV27	TRBJ2-7	TRBD2	CASSSAGGYEQYF	TGTGCCAGCAGTTCAGCGGGGGGTTACGAGCAGTACTTC
NA	TRBV4-1	TRBJ1-1	NA	CASSQRDGGLYTEAFF	TGCGCCAGCAGCCAACGGGACGGGGGTCTGTACACTGAAGCTTTCTTT
once	TRBV7-2	TRBJ2-7	TRBD2	CASSLALGTSGGEQYF	TGTGCCAGCAGCTTAGCCCTAGGGACTAGCGGGGGCGAGCAGTACTTC
NA	TRBV19	TRBJ1-4	TRBD1	CASSPYRGTNEKLFF	TGTGCCAGTAGTCCATACAGGGGAACTAATGAAAAACTGTTTTTT
once	TRBV30	TRBJ2-5	TRBD1	CAWTQGRDRAGGETQYF	TGTGCCTGGACCCAGGGGAGGGACAGGGCCGGAGGAGAGACCCAGTACTTC
few	TRBV4-1	TRBJ2-1	TRBD2	CASSRLAGTYNEQFF	TGCGCCAGCAGCCGACTAGCGGGGACCTACAATGAGCAGTTCTTC
NA	TRBV5-4	TRBJ2-2	TRBD2	CASSGTSGRAGTGELFF	TGTGCCAGCAGCGGAACTAGCGGGAGGGCCGGCACCGGGGAGCTGTTTTTT
few	TRBV10-3	TRBJ2-5	NA	CAISESGEETQYF	TGTGCCATCAGTGAGTCGGGAGAAGAGACCCAGTACTTC
NA	TRBV18	TRBJ2-2	TRBD1	CASSPYTGEEKTGELFF	TGTGCCAGCTCACCATATACAGGGGAAGAAAAGACCGGGGAGCTGTTTTTT
NA	TRBV10-3	TRBJ2-7	TRBD2	CAISEAGLAESYEQYF	TGTGCCATCAGTGAGGCAGGGCTAGCGGAATCCTACGAGCAGTACTTC
few	TRBV6-5	TRBJ1-1	NA	CASSYPGNTEAFF	TGTGCCAGCAGTTACCCAGGGAACACTGAAGCTTTCTTT
NA	TRBV9	TRBJ2-1	TRBD2	CASSVPKTSGGYNEQFF	TGTGCCAGCAGCGTACCTAAGACTAGCGGGGGGTACAATGAGCAGTTCTTC
few	TRBV25-1	TRBJ2-1	TRBD2	CASSVGSGRVDNEQFF	TGTGCCAGCAGTGTGGGTAGCGGGAGGGTTGACAATGAGCAGTTCTTC
once	TRBV6-1	TRBJ1-5	TRBD1	CASRPGQGTNQPQHF	TGTGCCAGCAGGCCCGGACAGGGGACCAATCAGCCCCAGCATTTT
NA	TRBV30	TRBJ1-2	NA	CAWRPAGGGYGYTF	TGTGCCTGGAGACCAGCGGGGGGAGGCTATGGCTACACCTTC
once	TRBV10-3	TRBJ2-7	TRBD2	CAISLAGVYEQYF	TGTGCCATCAGTCTAGCGGGGGTCTACGAGCAGTACTTC
NA	TRBV4-1	TRBJ1-1	NA	CASSQEPGSNTEAFF	TGCGCCAGCAGCCAAGAGCCAGGCTCGAACACTGAAGCTTTCTTT
NA	TRBV11-2	TRBJ2-3	NA	CASLGGYTDTQYF	TGTGCCAGCCTAGGAGGGTACACAGATACGCAGTATTTT
NA	TRBV2	TRBJ2-1	TRBD1	CASRDQYRDRGPAYNEQFF	TGTGCCAGCAGAGATCAATATCGGGACAGGGGGCCGGCCTACAATGAGCAGTTCTTC
once	TRBV15	TRBJ2-3	NA	CATSRDHSDTQYF	TGTGCCACCAGCAGAGATCATTCAGATACGCAGTATTTT
NA	TRBV7-9	TRBJ1-2	NA	CSSTSGGDYGYTF	TGTTCCAGCACCTCGGGAGGGGACTATGGCTACACCTTC
NA	TRBV19	TRBJ2-3	TRBD1	CASSQTLGTGSTDTQYF	TGTGCCAGTAGCCAAACCTTAGGGACAGGCAGCACAGATACGCAGTATTTT
NA	TRBV19	TRBJ1-2	NA	CASSIGQLNYGYTF	TGTGCCAGTAGTATAGGGCAGTTGAACTATGGCTACACCTTC